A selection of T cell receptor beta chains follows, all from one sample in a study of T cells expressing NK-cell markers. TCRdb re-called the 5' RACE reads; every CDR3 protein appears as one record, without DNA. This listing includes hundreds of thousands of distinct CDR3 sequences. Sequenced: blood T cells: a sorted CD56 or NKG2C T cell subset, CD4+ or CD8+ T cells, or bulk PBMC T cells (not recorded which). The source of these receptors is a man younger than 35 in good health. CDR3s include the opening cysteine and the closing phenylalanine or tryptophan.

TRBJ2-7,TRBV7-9,CASSSPGPSGSEQYF
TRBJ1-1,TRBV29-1,CSSQEGSTEAFF
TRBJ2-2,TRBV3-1,CASSQIHVGTVDTGELFF
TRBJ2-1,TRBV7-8,CASSFLGTHNEQFF
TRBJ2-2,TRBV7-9,CASSFLLAVSNTGELFF
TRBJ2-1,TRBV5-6,CASSLRLAGNYNEQFF
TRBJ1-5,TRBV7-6,CASSSADGNQPQHF
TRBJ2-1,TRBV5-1,CASSLDRPGGDEQFF
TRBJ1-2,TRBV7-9,CASSLTQGNYGYTF
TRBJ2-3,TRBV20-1,CSARDLSGSTDTQYF
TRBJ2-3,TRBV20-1,CSASDYLAGLTDTQYF
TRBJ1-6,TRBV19,CASSMNNSPLHF
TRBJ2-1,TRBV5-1,CASSGSSYNEQLF
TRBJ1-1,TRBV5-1,CASSFPRGQNTEAFF
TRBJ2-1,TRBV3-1,CASSQVWASGTYNEQFF
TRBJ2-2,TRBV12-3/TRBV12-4,CASSLGWYRDIAGELFF
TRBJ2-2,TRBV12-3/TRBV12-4,CAVTSGSTGELFF